The rows below give T cell receptor beta chains drawn from one sample of a study of shared clonotypes between healthy human individuals. The assay was immunoSEQ multiplex PCR, and TCRdb's table has in-frame clones only and misses some. The repertoire holds under 600,000 clones, with about 98% as singletons. Specimen: naive CD8+ T cells sorted from blood. These receptors all stem from a man aged 25 to 40 in good health. Both conserved end residues are part of each CDR3. A D gene is named only where the DNA matches it firmly. Clone size is not always given. Where it is, it says once, few, many or a class for expanded clones.

J gene	clone size	D gene	V gene	CDR3 DNA	CDR3 protein
TRBJ2-1	NA	TRBD1	TRBV18	TGTGCCAGCTCACCGGACAGGGACCACCAGATCTACAATGAGCAGTTCTTC	CASSPDRDHQIYNEQFF
TRBJ2-7	NA	NA	TRBV6-1	TGTGCCAGCAGTGATAGGGTAGGTCGCTACGAGCAGTACTTC	CASSDRVGRYEQYF
TRBJ2-7	NA	NA	TRBV29-1	TGCAGCGTTGAAGATCAGGGAACCCTCGGGGAGCAGTACTTC	CSVEDQGTLGEQYF
TRBJ2-2	NA	NA	TRBV9	TGTGCCAGCAGCCCCCTAGGGACATTGGGCGGGAGTTCTACCGGGGAGCTGTTTTTT	CASSPLGTLGGSSTGELFF
TRBJ2-5	NA	TRBD1	TRBV5-8	TGTGCCAGCTATGATCGACAGGGTCAAGAGACCCAGTACTTC	CASYDRQGQETQYF
TRBJ2-5	once	TRBD1	TRBV7-9	TGTGCCAGCAGCGGCCGGGACAGGGGCTGGGCGTACTTC	CASSGRDRGWAYF
TRBJ2-7	NA	TRBD1	TRBV29-1	TGCAGCGTTGGGAACAGGGGGCAGGTCGAGCAGTACTTC	CSVGNRGQVEQYF
TRBJ1-2	NA	NA	TRBV6-1	TGTGCCAGCAGTGAAGGTCAGCCACTCTCCTACTTC	CASSEGQPLSYF
TRBJ2-3	NA	TRBD2	TRBV19	TGTGCCAGTAGTATGGGCAGCGGGACCGTTCAGAATTTT	CASSMGSGTVQNF
TRBJ2-3	NA	NA	TRBV7-6	TGTGCCAGCAGCTTAAATCCAGCTAGCACAGATACGCAGTATTTT	CASSLNPASTDTQYF
TRBJ2-1	NA	NA	TRBV27	TGTGCCAGCAGTTTCGGGGCTGGCTCCTACAATGAGCAGTTCTTC	CASSFGAGSYNEQFF
TRBJ2-1	NA	NA	TRBV10-3	TGTGCCTCAGGAGGCGGGACTGGGGGGATCAATGAGCAGTTCTTC	CASGGGTGGINEQFF
TRBJ2-1	NA	NA	TRBV7-2	TGTGCCAGCAGCTTAGAGGCACTACCTAACAATGAGCAGTTCTTC	CASSLEALPNNEQFF
TRBJ2-3	NA	TRBD1	TRBV5-1	TGCGCCAGCAGCTTGGAGGACAGGAGCCAAGATACGCAGTATTTT	CASSLEDRSQDTQYF
TRBJ2-7	NA	TRBD2	TRBV28	TGTGCCAGCAGTTTATTAGGCGGGAGACATTCCTACGAGCAGTACTTC	CASSLLGGRHSYEQYF
TRBJ2-5	NA	TRBD1	TRBV11-2	TGTGCCAGCAGCTTCGGGACAGTTATAATTGAGACCCAGTACTTC	CASSFGTVIIETQYF
TRBJ2-3	once	TRBD2	TRBV6-6	TGTGCCAGCAGTTATTCGGCTAGCGGTAGCACAGATACGCAGTATTTT	CASSYSASGSTDTQYF
TRBJ2-1	NA	NA	TRBV21-1	TGTGCCACTATTAGCGGGAGGGGTCGCAATGAGCAGTTCTTC	CATISGRGRNEQFF
TRBJ2-6	NA	NA	TRBV5-1	TGCGCCAGCAGCTTGGGGCTCTTTAGGTCCGATTCAAGCTCTGGGGCCAACGTCCTGACTTTC	CASSLGLFRSDSSSGANVLTF
TRBJ2-5	NA	NA	TRBV18	TGTGCCAGCTCGCTACCAGCGGAGACCCAGTACTTC	CASSLPAETQYF
TRBJ1-1	NA	NA	TRBV10-1	TGCGCCAGCAGTGAGTCGACGACAGTGAACACTGAAGCTTTCTTT	CASSESTTVNTEAFF
TRBJ2-1	NA	NA	TRBV6-4	TGTGCCAGCAGGGGACAAGACTACAATGAGCAGTTCTTC	CASRGQDYNEQFF
TRBJ2-7	NA	NA	TRBV2	TGTGCCAGCGTCCTTTGGACCTACGAGCAGTACTTC	CASVLWTYEQYF
TRBJ2-7	NA	NA	TRBV19	TGTGCCAGTAGTGACCGGGACCGCTCGGGCGAGCAGTACTTC	CASSDRDRSGEQYF
TRBJ2-3	NA	NA	TRBV7-2	TGTGCCAGCACCCGGCCGGAGGGGATTAACACAGATACGCAGTATTTT	CASTRPEGINTDTQYF
TRBJ2-7	NA	TRBD2	TRBV5-1	TGCGCCAGCAGCTTGGCGCTAGCGGGAGCCCCCTACGAGCAGTACTTC	CASSLALAGAPYEQYF
TRBJ2-7	NA	NA	TRBV7-8	TGTGCCAGCAGCTTCGAGACGAGCTCCTACGAGCAGTACTTC	CASSFETSSYEQYF
TRBJ2-3	NA	NA	TRBV28	TGTGCCAGCAGTTTCACGAGACAGCCGTCTCGGGAGTCGTATGGAGATACGCAGTATTTT	CASSFTRQPSRESYGDTQYF
TRBJ2-1	NA	TRBD2	TRBV6-5	TGTGCCAGCAGTACCGGGACTAGCGGTTACAATGAGCAGTTCTTC	CASSTGTSGYNEQFF
TRBJ1-3	NA	NA	TRBV4-3	TGCGCCAGCAGCCAAGCTGGGAGGCGGGACACCATATATTTT	CASSQAGRRDTIYF
TRBJ2-7	NA	NA	TRBV11-3	TGTGCCAGCAGCTTTGATGGAAACAAGGGGCATGACCTATACTACGAGCAGTACTTC	CASSFDGNKGHDLYYEQYF
TRBJ2-7	NA	NA	TRBV19	TGTGCCAGTAGTATTCAGGAGGGCGACAACGAGCAGTACTTC	CASSIQEGDNEQYF
TRBJ1-3	NA	NA	TRBV28	TGTGCCAGCAGTTTATCACCGCCGGAAGCTGGAAACACCATATATTTT	CASSLSPPEAGNTIYF
TRBJ2-2	NA	TRBD2	TRBV7-9	TGTGCCAGCTGGAAGCGGGACGGAACCGGGGAGCTGTTTTTT	CASWKRDGTGELFF
TRBJ2-4	NA	TRBD2	TRBV30	TGTGCCTGGAGTGTACTAGGACTAGTTAAGGACATTCAGTACTTC	CAWSVLGLVKDIQYF
TRBJ2-5	once	TRBD1	TRBV5-1	TGCGCCAGCAGCTTGGCCGTCGGGACAGGGCAAGAGACCCAGTACTTC	CASSLAVGTGQETQYF
TRBJ2-7	NA	TRBD2	TRBV18	TGTGCCAGCTCACTAGCGGGATTGAGTTACGAGCAGTACTTC	CASSLAGLSYEQYF
TRBJ2-7	NA	TRBD2	TRBV11-2	TGTGCCAGCAGCTTTAGCGGGAGCTCCTACGAGCAGTACTTC	CASSFSGSSYEQYF
TRBJ2-7	NA	TRBD2	TRBV27	TGTGCCAGCAGTTTAGGACTAGCGGGAACCTACGAGCAGTACTTC	CASSLGLAGTYEQYF
TRBJ2-7	NA	NA	TRBV19	TGTGCCAGTAGTCCCTCCGGCAGCGCCTACGAGCAGTACTTC	CASSPSGSAYEQYF
TRBJ2-7	once	TRBD2	TRBV29-1	TGCAGCGTTGATGGGACTAGCGGGAGGGGGACCTACGAGCAGTACTTC	CSVDGTSGRGTYEQYF
TRBJ2-1	NA	NA	TRBV7-9	TGTGCCAGCAGCCCCTGGCAGATGAGCTCCTACAATGAGCAGTTCTTC	CASSPWQMSSYNEQFF
TRBJ2-7	NA	TRBD1	TRBV7-9	TGTGCCAGCAGCTCACCAGGACAGGGGGCCTACGAGCAGTACTTC	CASSSPGQGAYEQYF
TRBJ1-5	NA	NA	TRBV27	TGTGCCAGCGGCGGCTGGGTCAGGAGGGCGAATCAGCCCCAGCATTTT	CASGGWVRRANQPQHF
TRBJ2-7	NA	NA	TRBV7-6	TGTGCCAGCAGCTTAGATCCCCCAGGAATCTACGAGCAGTACTTC	CASSLDPPGIYEQYF
TRBJ2-7	NA	NA	TRBV7-9	TGTGCCCTGGAAGCCCGTCCGAACGAGCAGTACTTC	CALEARPNEQYF
TRBJ1-5	once	NA	TRBV10-2	TGCGCCAGCAGTACTGTGGACAAAAGCAATCAGCCCCAGCATTTT	CASSTVDKSNQPQHF
TRBJ2-7	NA	TRBD1	TRBV29-1	TGCAGCGTTGAAAGACAGGGTGTCCCCTACGAGCAGTACTTC	CSVERQGVPYEQYF
TRBJ2-7	NA	NA	TRBV20-1	TGCAGTGCTATCGAAAACGAGCAGTACTTC	CSAIENEQYF
TRBJ2-2	NA	TRBD1	TRBV7-7	TGTGCTAGCAGCCAAACGGACAGGTCGAATCCGAACACCGGGGAGCTGTTTTTT	CASSQTDRSNPNTGELFF
TRBJ2-2	NA	TRBD2	TRBV10-2	TGCGCCAGCAGTACCCCATTGCTAGCGGGAAACACCGGGGAGCTGTTTTTT	CASSTPLLAGNTGELFF
TRBJ2-1	NA	TRBD2	TRBV29-1	TGCAGCGTTACTAGCGGATACAATGAGCAGTTCTTC	CSVTSGYNEQFF
TRBJ2-1	NA	NA	TRBV29-1	TGCAGCGTTCCGGGCCGCTACAATGAGCAGTTCTTC	CSVPGRYNEQFF
TRBJ1-5	NA	NA	TRBV28	TGTGCCAGCAGTTCTGGAGGGGCGATCAATCAGCCCCAGCATTTT	CASSSGGAINQPQHF
TRBJ2-2	NA	NA	TRBV2	TGTGCCAGCGGGGGAGGAACCGCGAACACCGGGGAGCTGTTTTTT	CASGGGTANTGELFF
TRBJ2-7	NA	NA	TRBV4-3	TGCGCCAGCAGCCAAGGACTCAGTTACGAGCAGTACTTC	CASSQGLSYEQYF
TRBJ2-5	NA	TRBD2	TRBV30	TGTGCCTGGAGTCCCCTTAGCGGGAGCCAAGAGACCCAGTACTTC	CAWSPLSGSQETQYF
TRBJ2-2	NA	NA	TRBV11-3	TGTGCCAGCAGCTTAAGTAGGAAGGGGGAGCTGTTTTTT	CASSLSRKGELFF
TRBJ2-2	NA	NA	TRBV27	TGTGCCAGCAGTTTAAGCCCCCCCCGGGAGCTGTTTTTT	CASSLSPPRELFF
TRBJ1-1	NA	TRBD1	TRBV4-3	TGCGCCAGCAGCCAAGGGACAGGCGGAGCTTTCTTT	CASSQGTGGAFF